Each of the 2 T cell receptor beta chains below was sequenced from the same sample in a study of Graves' ophthalmopathy and Graves' hyperthyroidism (dated by TCRdb to the late 2010s). Sequencing relied on an Illumina HiSeq 2000. For repertoire sequencing, the TCR beta CDR3 regions were amplified from RNA transcripts. The first round was an RT-PCR using HTBI primers with the Qiagen OneStep RT-PCR kit, and this first round was followed by a second-round multiplex PCR, then size selection and purification. Using fastp at Q25 and MiXCR, TCRdb reprocessed the public reads and kept productive beta chains. Rows matching on CDR3 protein sequence are summarized as one entry with the most common DNA and genes. The sample table lists about 550,000 distinct CDR3 sequences, 39% of them with a count of one. The ten top clones hold about 4.1% of the sample. Sample: peripheral blood or thyroid tissue (not recorded which). These TCRs come from an adult man with Graves' hyperthyroidism.

V gene TRBV10-3 combines with J gene TRBJ2-2; D is unresolved. The germline gives CDR1 ENHRY, CDR2 SYGVKD. This CDR3 contains 10 residues. V lost 4 bases, J lost 6 bases, and 0 bases lay in between. The CDR3 sequence is CAISAGELFF. The CDR3 bases are TGTGCCATCAGTGCCGGGGAGCTGTTTTTT.

This clonotype was counted a few times. This sequence joins TRBV20-1 and TRBJ1-2; no reliable D call. Looked up from germline, CDR1 is DFQATT and CDR2 is SNEGSKA (reference sequence). The CDR3 spans 13 residues. Trimming pared 3 bases from V and 6 bases from J, leaving 14 bases between. In DNA, the CDR3 is TGCAGTGCTAGTGATGGCGGCTCCCATGGCTACACCTTC. It is translated as CSASDGGSHGYTF.